This T cell receptor beta chain stems from a study of technical replicates of blood from several donors. Profiling relied on immunoSEQ multiplex PCR, and the TCRdb table lists in-frame clones only, not all of them. The sample includes 70,000 to 95,000 clones, about 97% of them seen just once. CDR1 MNHNS and CDR2 SASEGT come from the germline V gene. The CDR3 extends over 16 amino acids. Trimming stripped 4 bases from V and 0 bases from J, with 13 bases between. The TCR originated in a human donor in good health. Material for sequencing was T cells isolated from PBMCs. The rearrangement joins TRBV6-1 to TRBJ1-5; D is perhaps TRBD1 (6 bases). This chain's CDR3 is CASSARQGNSNQPQHF. The CDR3 DNA reads TGTGCCAGCAGTGCCCGGCAGGGGAATAGCAATCAGCCCCAGCATTTT.